This TCR beta chain was found in a study of cytomegalovirus exposure and HLA in healthy donors. A note on this clone: The antigen remains unidentified.

Researchers ran the PCR with 60 Vbeta and 13 Jbeta primers. Profiled with immunoSEQ multiplex PCR; TCRdb holds only in-frame clones, not every one. The sample lists over 150,000 clones; roughly four fifths were seen once. CDR3 length: 11 residues. V was trimmed by 6 bases and J by 8 bases, leaving 10 bases between them. Per the germline V gene, CDR1 is MDHEN and CDR2 is SYDVKM. General study points: It was reported that TCR beta sequences correctly inferred the HLA-A and HLA-B alleles for most subjects. Data from an earlier analysis indicated that most TCR beta V segments were productive either about 87% or about 30% of the time. Rates of TCR association differed by HLA locus in a later analysis, with DRB1 highest and HLA-C lowest. CMV serostatus was the only recorded immune exposure for donors.

The chain has TRBV28 and TRBJ1-2; D call uncertain. The receptor's source is a male donor in good health and CMV-seropositive. Sequences were obtained from PBMCs. CDR3 residues: CASRQGRGYTF. CDR3 DNA sequence: TGTGCCAGCAGGCAAGGCAGGGGCTACACCTTC.